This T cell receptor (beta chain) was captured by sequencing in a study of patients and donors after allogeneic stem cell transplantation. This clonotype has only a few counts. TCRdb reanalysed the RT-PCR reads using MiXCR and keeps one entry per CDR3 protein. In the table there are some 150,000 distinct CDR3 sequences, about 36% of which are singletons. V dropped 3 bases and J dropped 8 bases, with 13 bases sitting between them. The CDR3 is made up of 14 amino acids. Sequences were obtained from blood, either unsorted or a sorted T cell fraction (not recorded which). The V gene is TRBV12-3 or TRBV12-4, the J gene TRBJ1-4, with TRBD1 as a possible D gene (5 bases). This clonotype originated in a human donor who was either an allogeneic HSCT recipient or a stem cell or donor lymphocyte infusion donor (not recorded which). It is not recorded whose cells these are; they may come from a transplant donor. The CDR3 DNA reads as TGTGCCAGCAGTTTTGGACAACGGGGCGAAAAACTGTTTTTT. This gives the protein CASSFGQRGEKLFF.